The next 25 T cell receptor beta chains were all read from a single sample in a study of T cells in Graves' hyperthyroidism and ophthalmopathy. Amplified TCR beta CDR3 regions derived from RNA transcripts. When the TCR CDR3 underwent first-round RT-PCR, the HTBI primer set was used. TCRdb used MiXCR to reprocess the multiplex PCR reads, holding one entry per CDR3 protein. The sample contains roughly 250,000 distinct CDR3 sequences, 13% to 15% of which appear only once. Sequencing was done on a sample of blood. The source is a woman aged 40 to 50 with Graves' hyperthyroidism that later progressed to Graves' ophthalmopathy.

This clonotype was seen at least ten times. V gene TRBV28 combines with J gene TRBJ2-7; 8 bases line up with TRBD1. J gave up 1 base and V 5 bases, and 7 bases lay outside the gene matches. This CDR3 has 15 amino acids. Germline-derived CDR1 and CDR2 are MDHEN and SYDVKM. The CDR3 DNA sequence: TGTGCCAGCAGTGCCAGGACAGGGCCGTCCTACGAGCAGTACTTC. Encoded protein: CASSARTGPSYEQYF.

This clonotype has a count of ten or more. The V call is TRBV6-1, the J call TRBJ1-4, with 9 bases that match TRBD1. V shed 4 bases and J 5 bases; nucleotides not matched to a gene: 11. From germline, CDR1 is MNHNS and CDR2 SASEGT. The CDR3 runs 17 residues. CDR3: CASSARGGQGENEKLFF. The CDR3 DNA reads TGTGCCAGCAGTGCAAGAGGGGGACAGGGTGAGAATGAAAAACTGTTTTTT.

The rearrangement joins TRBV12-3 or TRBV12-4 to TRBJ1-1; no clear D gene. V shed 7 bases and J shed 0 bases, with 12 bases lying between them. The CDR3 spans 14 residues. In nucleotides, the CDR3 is TGTGCCAGCACCCCGGACCCCTTGAACACTGAAGCTTTCTTT. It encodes CASTPDPLNTEAFF.

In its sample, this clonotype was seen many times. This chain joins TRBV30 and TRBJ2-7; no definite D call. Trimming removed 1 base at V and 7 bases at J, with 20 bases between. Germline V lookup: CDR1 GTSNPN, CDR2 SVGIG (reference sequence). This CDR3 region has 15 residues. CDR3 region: CAWSDTGLLTAEQYF. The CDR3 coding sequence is TGTGCCTGGAGTGACACCGGTCTCTTGACGGCGGAGCAGTACTTC.

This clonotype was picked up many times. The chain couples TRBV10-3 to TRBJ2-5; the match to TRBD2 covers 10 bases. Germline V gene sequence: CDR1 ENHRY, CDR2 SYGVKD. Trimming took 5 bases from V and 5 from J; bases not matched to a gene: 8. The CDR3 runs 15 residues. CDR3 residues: CAISPSGREGETQYF. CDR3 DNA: TGTGCCATCAGTCCTAGCGGGAGAGAGGGGGAGACCCAGTACTTC.

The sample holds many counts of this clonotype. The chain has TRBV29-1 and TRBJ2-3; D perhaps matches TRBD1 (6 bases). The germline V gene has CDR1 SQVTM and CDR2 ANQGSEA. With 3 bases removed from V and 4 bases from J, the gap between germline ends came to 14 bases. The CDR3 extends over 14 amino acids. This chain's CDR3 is CSVDTTGRPDTQYF. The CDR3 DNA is TGCAGCGTTGATACTACAGGGCGTCCAGATACGCAGTATTTT.

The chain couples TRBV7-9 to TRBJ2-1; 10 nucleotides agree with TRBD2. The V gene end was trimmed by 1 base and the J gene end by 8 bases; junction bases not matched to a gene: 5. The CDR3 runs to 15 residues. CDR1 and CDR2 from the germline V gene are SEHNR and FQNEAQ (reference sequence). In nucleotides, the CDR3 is TGTGCCAGCAGCTTAGGAGCTAGCGGGAGCCATGAGCAGTTCTTC. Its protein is CASSLGASGSHEQFF.

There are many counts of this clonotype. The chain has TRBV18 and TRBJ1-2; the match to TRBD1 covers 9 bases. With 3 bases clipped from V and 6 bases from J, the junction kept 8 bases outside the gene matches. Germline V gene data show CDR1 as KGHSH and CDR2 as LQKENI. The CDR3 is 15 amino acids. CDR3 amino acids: CASSPPGQGRDGYTF. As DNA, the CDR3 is TGTGCCAGCTCACCTCCGGGACAGGGACGCGATGGCTACACCTTC.

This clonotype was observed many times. CDR3 nucleotides: TGTGCCAGTAGTATAGGTCCTAGCGTGGAGACTGAGCAGTTCTTC. This gives the protein CASSIGPSVETEQFF. This chain uses TRBV19 with TRBJ2-1; maybe TRBD2 (6 bases). V shed 1 base and J shed 9 bases, with 16 bases lying between them. Germline CDR1 LNHDA, CDR2 SQIVND (reference sequence). The CDR3 spans 15 residues.

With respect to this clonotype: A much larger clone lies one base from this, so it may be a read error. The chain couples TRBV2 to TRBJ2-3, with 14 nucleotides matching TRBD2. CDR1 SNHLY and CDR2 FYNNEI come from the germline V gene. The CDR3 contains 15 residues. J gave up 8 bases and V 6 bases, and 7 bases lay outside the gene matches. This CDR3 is CASRAGLAGGGTQYF. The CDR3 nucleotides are TGTGCCAGCAGGGCAGGACTAGCGGGAGGTGGTACGCAGTATTTT.

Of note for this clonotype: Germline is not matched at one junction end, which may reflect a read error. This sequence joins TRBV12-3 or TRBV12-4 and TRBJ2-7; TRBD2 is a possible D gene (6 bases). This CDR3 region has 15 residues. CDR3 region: CASSLMAGLMYERYF. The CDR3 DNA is TGTGCCAGCAGTTTAATGGCGGGGCTTATGTACGAGCGGTACTTC.

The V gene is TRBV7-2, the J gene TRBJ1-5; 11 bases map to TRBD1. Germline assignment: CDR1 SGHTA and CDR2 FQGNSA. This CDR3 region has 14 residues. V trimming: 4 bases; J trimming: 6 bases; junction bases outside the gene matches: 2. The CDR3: CASSSGQGVQPQHF. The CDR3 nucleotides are TGTGCCAGCAGCTCGGGACAGGGGGTTCAGCCCCAGCATTTT. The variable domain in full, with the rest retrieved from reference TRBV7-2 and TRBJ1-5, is GAGVSQSPSNKVTEKGKDVELRCDPISGHTALYWYRQSLGQGLEFLIYFQGNSAPDKSGLPSDRFSAERTGGSVSTLTIQRTQQEDSAVYLCASSSGQGVQPQHFGDGTRLSIL.

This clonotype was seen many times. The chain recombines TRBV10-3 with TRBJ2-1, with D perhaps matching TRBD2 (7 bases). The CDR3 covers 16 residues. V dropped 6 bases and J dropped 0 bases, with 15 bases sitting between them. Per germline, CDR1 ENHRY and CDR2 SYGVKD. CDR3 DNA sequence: TGTGCCATCAGGGAGGCGGGGGCGAGCTCCTACAATGAGCAGTTCTTC. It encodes CAIREAGASSYNEQFF.

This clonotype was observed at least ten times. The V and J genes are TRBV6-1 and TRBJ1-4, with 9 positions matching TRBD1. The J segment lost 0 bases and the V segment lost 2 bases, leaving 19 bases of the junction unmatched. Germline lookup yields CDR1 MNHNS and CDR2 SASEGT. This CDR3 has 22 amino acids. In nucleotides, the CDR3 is TGTGCCAGCAGTGAATGGGACAGGGTATGGATTGGGAGTAGAGCAACTAATGAAAAACTGTTTTTT. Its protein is CASSEWDRVWIGSRATNEKLFF.

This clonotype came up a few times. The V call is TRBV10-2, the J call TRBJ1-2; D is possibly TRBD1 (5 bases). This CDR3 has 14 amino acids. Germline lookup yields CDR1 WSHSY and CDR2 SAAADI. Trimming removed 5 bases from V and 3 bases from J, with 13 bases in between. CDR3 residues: CASSKGAGDYGYTF. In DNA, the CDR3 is TGCGCCAGCAGTAAAGGGGCCGGCGACTATGGCTACACCTTC.

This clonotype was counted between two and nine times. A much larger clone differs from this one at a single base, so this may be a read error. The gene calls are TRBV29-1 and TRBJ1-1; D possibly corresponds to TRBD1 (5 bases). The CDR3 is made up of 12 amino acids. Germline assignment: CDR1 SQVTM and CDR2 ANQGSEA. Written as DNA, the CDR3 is TGCGGCATTGCCCAGGGAGACACTGAAGCTTTCTTT. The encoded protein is CGIAQGDTEAFF.

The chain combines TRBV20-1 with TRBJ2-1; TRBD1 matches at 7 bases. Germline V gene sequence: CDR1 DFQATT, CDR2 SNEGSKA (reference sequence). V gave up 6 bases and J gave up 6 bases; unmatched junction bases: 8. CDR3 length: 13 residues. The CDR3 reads CSALRQGSNEQFF. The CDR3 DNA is TGCAGTGCCCTTAGACAGGGTAGCAATGAGCAGTTCTTC.

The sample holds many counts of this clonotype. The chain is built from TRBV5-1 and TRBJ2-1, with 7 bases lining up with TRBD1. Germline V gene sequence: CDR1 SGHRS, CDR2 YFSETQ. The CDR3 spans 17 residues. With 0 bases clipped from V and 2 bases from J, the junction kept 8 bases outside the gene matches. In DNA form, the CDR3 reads TGCGCCAGCAGCTTGGGTTGGACAGGAGTTGCCTACAATGAGCAGTTCTTC. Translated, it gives CASSLGWTGVAYNEQFF.

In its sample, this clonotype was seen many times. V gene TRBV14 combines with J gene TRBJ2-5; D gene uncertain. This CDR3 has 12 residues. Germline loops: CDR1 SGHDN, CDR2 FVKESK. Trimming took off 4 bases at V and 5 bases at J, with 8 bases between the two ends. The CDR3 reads CASSRLLETQYF. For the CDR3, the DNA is TGTGCCAGCAGCCGGCTATTGGAGACCCAGTACTTC.

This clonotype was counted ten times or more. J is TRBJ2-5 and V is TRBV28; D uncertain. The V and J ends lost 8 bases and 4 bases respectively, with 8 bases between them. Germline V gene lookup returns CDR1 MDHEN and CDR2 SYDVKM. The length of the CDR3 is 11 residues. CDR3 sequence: CASGIRETQYF. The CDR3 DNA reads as TGTGCCAGCGGTATCCGAGAGACCCAGTACTTC.

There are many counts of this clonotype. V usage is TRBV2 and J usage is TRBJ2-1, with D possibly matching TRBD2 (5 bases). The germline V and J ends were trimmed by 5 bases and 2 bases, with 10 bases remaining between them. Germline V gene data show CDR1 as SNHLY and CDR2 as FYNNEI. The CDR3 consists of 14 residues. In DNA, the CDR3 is TGTGCCAGCAGTCCGGACTCACCCTACAATGAGCAGTTCTTC. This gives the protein CASSPDSPYNEQFF.

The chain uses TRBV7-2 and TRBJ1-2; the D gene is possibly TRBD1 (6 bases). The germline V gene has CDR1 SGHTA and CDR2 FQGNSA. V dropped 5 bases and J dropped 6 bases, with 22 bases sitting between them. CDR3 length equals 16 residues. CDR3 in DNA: TGTGCCAGCAGCCCAACCCAGGGGCAGAGCGGCCATGGCTACACCTTC. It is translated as CASSPTQGQSGHGYTF.

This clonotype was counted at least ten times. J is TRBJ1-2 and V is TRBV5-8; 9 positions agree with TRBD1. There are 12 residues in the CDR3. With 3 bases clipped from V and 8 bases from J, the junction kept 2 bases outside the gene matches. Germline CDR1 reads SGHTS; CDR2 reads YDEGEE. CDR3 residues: CASSWDREGYTF. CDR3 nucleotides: TGTGCCAGCAGCTGGGACAGGGAGGGCTACACCTTC. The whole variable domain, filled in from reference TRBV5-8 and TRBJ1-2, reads EAGVTQSPTHLIKTRGQQATLRCSPISGHTSVYWYQQALGLGLQFLLWYDEGEERNRGNFPPRFSGRQFPNYSSELNVNALELEDSALYLCASSWDREGYTFGSGTRLTVV.

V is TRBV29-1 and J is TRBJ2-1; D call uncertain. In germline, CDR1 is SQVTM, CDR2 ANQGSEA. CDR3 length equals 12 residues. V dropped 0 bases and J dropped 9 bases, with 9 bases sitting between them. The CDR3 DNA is TGCAGCGTTGAAGACGAAGTAAGTGAGCAGTTCTTC. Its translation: CSVEDEVSEQFF.

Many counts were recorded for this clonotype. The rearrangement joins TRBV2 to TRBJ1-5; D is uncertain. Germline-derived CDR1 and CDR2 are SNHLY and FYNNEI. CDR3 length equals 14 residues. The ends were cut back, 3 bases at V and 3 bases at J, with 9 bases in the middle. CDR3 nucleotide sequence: TGTGCCAGCAGTGACGGGGTCTCCAATCAGCCCCAGCATTTT. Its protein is CASSDGVSNQPQHF.